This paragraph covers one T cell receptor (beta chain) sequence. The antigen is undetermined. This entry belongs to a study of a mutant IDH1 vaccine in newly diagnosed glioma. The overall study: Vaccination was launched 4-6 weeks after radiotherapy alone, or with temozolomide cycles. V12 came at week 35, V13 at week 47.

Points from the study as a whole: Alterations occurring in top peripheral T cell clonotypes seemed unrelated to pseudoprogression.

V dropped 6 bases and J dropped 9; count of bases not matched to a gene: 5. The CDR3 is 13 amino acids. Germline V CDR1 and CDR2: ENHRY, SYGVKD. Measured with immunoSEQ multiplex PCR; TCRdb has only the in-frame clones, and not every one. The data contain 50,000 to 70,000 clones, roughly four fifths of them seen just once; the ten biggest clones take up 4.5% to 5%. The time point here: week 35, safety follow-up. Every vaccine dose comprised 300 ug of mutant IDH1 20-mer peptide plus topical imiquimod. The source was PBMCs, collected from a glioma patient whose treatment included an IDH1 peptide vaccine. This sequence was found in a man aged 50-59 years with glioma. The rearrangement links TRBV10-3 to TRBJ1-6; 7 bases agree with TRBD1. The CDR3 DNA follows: TGTGCCATCAGCGGACAGGCGGTTTCACCCCTCCACTTT. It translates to CAISGQAVSPLHF.